A single sample gave rise to the 20 T cell receptor beta chains below, sequenced in a study of early T cells in non-severe SARS-CoV-2 infection. From the 5' RACE reads, TCRdb called clonotypes with MiXCR, one entry per CDR3 protein. This sample has 80,000 or so distinct CDR3 sequences, with 12% found just once. Sequences were obtained from whole blood. Source of these receptors: an adult who was a healthcare worker with PCR-confirmed SARS-CoV-2 infection or an uninfected control (not recorded which).

This clonotype was seen a handful of times. The gene calls are TRBV7-9 and TRBJ2-3; D gene uncertain. Trimming took off 7 bases at V and 0 bases at J, with 14 bases between the two ends. This CDR3 has 15 amino acids. Germline CDR1 reads SEHNR; CDR2 reads FQNEAQ (reference sequence). Here the CDR3 reads CASTPPSASTDTQYF. As DNA, the CDR3 is TGTGCCAGCACCCCCCCGAGCGCGAGCACAGATACGCAGTATTTT.

This clonotype was seen at least ten times. This chain's CDR3 is CASSFGGHSSYEQYF. The DNA for the CDR3 is TGTGCCAGCAGCTTCGGTGGTCATAGCTCCTACGAGCAGTACTTC. This chain uses TRBV7-9 with TRBJ2-7; D remains ambiguous. The CDR3 spans 15 residues. CDR1 is SEHNR, CDR2 FQNEAQ, per germline (reference sequence). V was trimmed by 3 bases and J by 0 bases, leaving 12 bases between them.

On this clonotype: One end of the junction varies from germline; a read error may be responsible. This chain connects TRBV7-9 to TRBJ1-6; D may be TRBD1 (6 bases). CDR1 SEHNR and CDR2 FQNEAQ come from the germline V gene (reference sequence). This CDR3 region has 15 residues. CDR3 in amino acids: CASSFTGMGNSPIHF. The CDR3 DNA sequence: TGTGCCAGCAGCTTTACAGGGATGGGTAATTCACCCATCCACTTT.

The chain couples TRBV29-1 to TRBJ1-2; TRBD1 agrees at 7 bases. CDR1 is SQVTM, CDR2 ANQGSEA, per germline. The CDR3 is 12 amino acids. J gave up 6 bases and V 4 bases, and 5 bases lay outside the gene matches. The CDR3 loop is CSVVAGGNGYTF. CDR3 sequence (DNA): TGCAGCGTTGTTGCAGGGGGAAATGGCTACACCTTC.

This clonotype has at least ten counts. The V and J genes are TRBV20-1 and TRBJ2-1; D may be TRBD1 or TRBD2 (6 bases each). Germline CDR1 reads DFQATT; CDR2 reads SNEGSKA (reference sequence). The CDR3 runs 15 residues. Trimming shortened V by 5 bases and J by 0 bases, and 14 bases separated the two germline ends. CDR3 in DNA: TGCAGTGCTTCAGACGGGGGCCCCTCCTACAATGAGCAGTTCTTC. This encodes CSASDGGPSYNEQFF.

This clonotype was detected many times. The chain couples TRBV19 to TRBJ2-7; 7 nucleotides match TRBD1. CDR3 length: 13 amino acids. Germline CDR1 and CDR2: LNHDA and SQIVND (reference sequence). The trim removed 4 bases at V and 2 bases at J, leaving 2 bases unmatched. The CDR3 nucleotides are TGTGCCAGTAGTACGGACAGGACCTACGAGCAGTACTTC. Protein sequence: CASSTDRTYEQYF. The variable domain in full, with the rest retrieved from reference TRBV19 and TRBJ2-7, is DGGITQSPKYLFRKEGQNVTLSCEQNLNHDAMYWYRQDPGQGLRLIYYSQIVNDFQKGDIAEGYSVSREKKESFPLTVTSAQKNPTAFYLCASSTDRTYEQYFGPGTRLTVT.

V and J are TRBV20-1 and TRBJ2-1; 12 bases fit TRBD2. CDR3 size: 20 residues. V lost 1 base, J lost 2 bases, and 15 bases stayed unmatched. Germline V gene data show CDR1 as DFQATT and CDR2 as SNEGSKA (reference sequence). The CDR3 sequence: CSARVGPGSSGRVPYNEQFF. CDR3 bases: TGCAGTGCTAGAGTCGGTCCGGGGTCTAGCGGGAGGGTTCCCTACAATGAGCAGTTCTTC.

This chain links TRBV12-3 or TRBV12-4 with TRBJ2-7; possible D gene TRBD1, 6 bases. The CDR3 consists of 13 residues. The V end lost 5 bases, the J end lost 11 bases, and 19 bases lay between the germline ends. CDR3 sequence (DNA): TGTGCCAGCAGTATCTCGAGGGGGTGGACGGAGTACTTC. It specifies CASSISRGWTEYF.

This clonotype was seen more than once but under ten times. The V gene is TRBV29-1, the J gene TRBJ2-3, with D unresolved. This CDR3 region has 11 residues. V shed 1 base and J shed 6 bases, with 5 bases lying between them. Germline-derived CDR1 and CDR2 are SQVTM and ANQGSEA. DNA of the CDR3: TGCAGCGTTGAAGTCGGGGATACGCAGTATTTT. It specifies CSVEVGDTQYF.

This clonotype was detected a few times. The V call is TRBV5-1, the J call TRBJ2-1, with a tentative D call TRBD2 (6 bases). V was pared by 7 bases and J by 6 bases, with 14 bases between. The CDR3 totals 13 residues. The germline CDR1 and CDR2 sequences are SGHRS and YFSETQ. The CDR3 spells CASGTTRLNEQFF. The CDR3 DNA sequence: TGCGCCAGCGGAACGACTAGGCTCAATGAGCAGTTCTTC.

There are a few counts of this clonotype. DNA for the CDR3: TGTGCCAGCAGTTTATCAGGGTATGGCTACACCTTC. Translated, it gives CASSLSGYGYTF. The chain joins TRBV28 to TRBJ1-2; perhaps TRBD1 as D (5 bases). Trimming cost V 1 base and J 5 bases, with 5 bases left between them. CDR3 length equals 12 residues. Germline assignment: CDR1 MDHEN and CDR2 SYDVKM.

This clonotype was found a few times. The rearrangement links TRBV18 to TRBJ1-3; D remains unclear. Looked up from germline, CDR1 is KGHSH and CDR2 is LQKENI. This CDR3 has 16 amino acids. V gave up 3 bases and J gave up 0 bases, with 12 bases separating them. The CDR3 sequence: CASSPGLVNSGNTIYF. CDR3 coding DNA: TGTGCCAGCTCACCCGGTTTAGTGAACTCTGGAAACACCATATATTTT.

This clonotype was counted ten times or more. The V gene is TRBV28, the J gene TRBJ2-3; the match to TRBD1 covers 8 bases. Germline loops: CDR1 MDHEN, CDR2 SYDVKM. Losses at the gene ends were 8 bases for V and 3 bases for J; bases not matched to a gene: 13. This CDR3 has 16 amino acids. The CDR3 here is CASRLGRTGLTDTQYF. CDR3 DNA: TGTGCCAGCCGCCTCGGTAGGACAGGGCTTACAGATACGCAGTATTTT.

In its sample, this clonotype was seen many times. The rearrangement uses TRBV2 and TRBJ2-3; no definite D call. CDR1 is SNHLY and CDR2 is FYNNEI in the germline V gene. The CDR3 covers 13 residues. V lost 4 bases to trimming and J lost 4 bases, with 9 bases between them. The CDR3 DNA is TGTGCCAGCAGTGCGTCATGGGCAGATACGCAGTATTTT. As protein: CASSASWADTQYF.

This clonotype was found a few times. V and J are TRBV2 and TRBJ1-1; D might be TRBD1 (6 bases). The V end lost 0 bases, the J end lost 4 bases, and 6 bases lay between the germline ends. This CDR3 is 13 amino acids long. The germline gives CDR1 SNHLY, CDR2 FYNNEI. This CDR3 is CASSEARGTEAFF. CDR3 nucleotide sequence: TGTGCCAGCAGTGAAGCCAGGGGCACTGAAGCTTTCTTT.

As regards this clonotype: A much larger clone lies a single base off, so this may be a read error. The missing conserved phenylalanine or tryptophan at the end of this CDR3 makes a read error likely. The chain combines TRBV29-1 with TRBJ2-3, with D perhaps TRBD1 or TRBD2 (5 bases each). The germline V and J ends were trimmed by 6 bases and 3 bases, with 19 bases remaining between them. Germline loops: CDR1 SQVTM, CDR2 ANQGSEA. The CDR3 is made up of 15 amino acids. CDR3 region: CSVEGTLKGTDTQYL. The CDR3 region has the DNA TGCAGCGTCGAGGGGACCCTTAAAGGAACAGATACGCAGTATCTT.

This chain uses TRBV28 with TRBJ2-1; maybe TRBD1 (6 bases). V was pared by 0 bases and J by 9 bases, with 21 bases between. This CDR3 has 17 amino acids. Germline loops: CDR1 MDHEN, CDR2 SYDVKM. In DNA, the CDR3 is TGTGCCAGCAGTTTATGGTATCAGGTCAGGGGCGGAGTTGAGCAGTTCTTC. It translates to CASSLWYQVRGGVEQFF.

This clonotype appeared a few times. The rearrangement joins TRBV28 to TRBJ1-1; D gene uncertain. This CDR3 has 12 amino acids. With 3 bases removed from V and 3 bases from J, the gap between germline ends came to 5 bases. CDR1 and CDR2 from the germline V gene are MDHEN and SYDVKM. Here the CDR3 DNA reads TGTGCCAGCAGTTTTTTTGACACTGAAGCTTTCTTT. Translated: CASSFFDTEAFF.

The chain has TRBV29-1 and TRBJ2-7, with D possibly being TRBD1 (6 bases). The CDR3 is 12 residues long. Trimming stripped 7 bases from V and 0 bases from J, with 10 bases between. Germline lookup yields CDR1 SQVTM and CDR2 ANQGSEA. CDR3 sequence: CSGGGDSYEQYF. CDR3 bases: TGCAGCGGAGGGGGAGACTCCTACGAGCAGTACTTC.

This clonotype was recorded many times. J is TRBJ2-2 and V is TRBV2, with a possible D match to TRBD2 (6 bases). Germline V gene sequence: CDR1 SNHLY, CDR2 FYNNEI. Trimming removed 2 bases from V and 6 bases from J, with 10 bases in between. The CDR3 is made up of 14 amino acids. This chain's CDR3 is CASSEYGEAGELFF. The CDR3 DNA follows: TGTGCCAGCAGTGAATACGGGGAGGCCGGGGAGCTGTTTTTT.